Each of the 15 T cell receptor beta chains below was sequenced from the same sample in a study of PD-L1 blockade in urothelial cancer (dated by TCRdb to the late 2010s). The label giving this sample's time point can be read as: pretreatment peripheral blood. The library was made by the immunoSEQ multiplex PCR assay. What TCRdb holds here is the immuneACCESS table cut down to in-frame rearrangements. Part of the clones is not present; checked against another copy, under half of the missing clones reflect an unresolved V gene, and the others are unexplained. The sample contains tens of thousands of clones, around 81% of them found a single time. The top ten hold 3.2% of the sample. Sequencing used PBMCs, obtained around atezolizumab (anti-PD-L1) treatment. The receptors come from an older man with urothelial cancer.

This rearrangement joins TRBV5-5 to TRBJ2-1, with 8 bases identical to TRBD2. V trimming: 7 bases; J trimming: 0 bases; junction bases outside the gene matches: 9. Germline CDR1 is SGHKS and CDR2 is YYEKEE (reference sequence). This CDR3 is built from 16 residues. This CDR3 is CASLTSGLSSYNEQFF. The DNA for the CDR3 is TGTGCCAGCCTCACTAGCGGCCTAAGCTCCTACAATGAGCAGTTCTTC.

The DNA of the CDR3 is TGTGCCAGCTCGGATAGACAGGAGTCCTACGAGCAGTACTTC. Residues: CASSDRQESYEQYF. The V call is TRBV18, the J call TRBJ2-7; TRBD1 might be the D (6 bases). The CDR3 is 14 residues long. Germline V gene lookup returns CDR1 KGHSH and CDR2 LQKENI. V lost 6 bases to trimming and J lost 1 base, with 13 bases between them.

The CDR3 coding sequence is TGTGCCAGCACACTGACAGTGGATAGTGGAAACACCATATATTTT. Protein: CASTLTVDSGNTIYF. V and J are TRBV9 and TRBJ1-3; tentatively, D is TRBD1 (5 bases). V shed 6 bases and J shed 3 bases, with 16 bases lying between them. The CDR3 consists of 15 residues. Germline V gene sequence: CDR1 SGDLS, CDR2 YYNGEE.

The V call is TRBV29-1, the J call TRBJ1-1; D call uncertain. The V end was cut by 7 bases, the J end by 7 bases, with 10 bases between. CDR1 and CDR2 from the germline V gene are SQVTM and ANQGSEA. The CDR3 contains 10 residues. In DNA form, the CDR3 reads TGCAGCGCCGGGTCTAATGAAGCTTTCTTT. This codes for CSAGSNEAFF.

V and J are TRBV6-6 and TRBJ2-5, with 7 bases identical to TRBD1. With 6 bases clipped from V and 5 bases from J, the junction kept 3 bases outside the gene matches. The CDR3 has 12 amino acids. The germline V gene encodes CDR1 MNHNY and CDR2 SVGAGI (reference sequence). In DNA form, the CDR3 reads TGTGCCAGCAGAACAGGGGACGAGACCCAGTACTTC. It yields the protein CASRTGDETQYF.

This rearrangement joins TRBV5-1 to TRBJ2-6, with 10 bases matching TRBD2. The V gene's germline CDR1 is SGHRS and CDR2 YFSETQ. This CDR3 has 16 amino acids. Trimming cost V 3 bases and J 0 bases; bases outside gene matches: 0. CDR3 bases: TGCGCCAGCAGCTGGACTAGCGGCTCTGGGGCCAACGTCCTGACTTTC. It codes for CASSWTSGSGANVLTF.

V usage is TRBV29-1 and J usage is TRBJ2-3; TRBD2 aligns across 9 bases. Germline-derived CDR1 and CDR2 are SQVTM and ANQGSEA. J was trimmed by 2 bases and V by 3 bases; bases with no gene match: 3. The CDR3 is made up of 14 amino acids. The CDR3 coding sequence is TGCAGCGTTGACGGCGGGAGGGTCACAGATACGCAGTATTTT. Protein: CSVDGGRVTDTQYF.

The rearrangement joins TRBV7-3 to TRBJ1-5; D uncertain. The CDR3 runs 13 residues. The ends were cut back, 1 base at V and 5 bases at J, with 6 bases in the middle. The V gene's germline CDR1 is SGHTA and CDR2 FQGTGA. Here the CDR3 reads CASSLNQDQPQHF. In DNA, the CDR3 is TGTGCCAGCAGCTTAAACCAGGATCAGCCCCAGCATTTT.

This clone was recorded once. The J gene is TRBJ1-2, the V gene TRBV7-9; 7 bases map to TRBD1. Germline values: CDR1 SEHNR, CDR2 FQNEAQ (reference sequence). The CDR3 sequence is 14 residues long. Trimming took 7 bases from V and 2 from J; bases not matched to a gene: 7. Here the CDR3 reads CASTQGGLNYGYTF. The CDR3 DNA reads as TGTGCCAGCACCCAGGGGGGTTTAAACTATGGCTACACCTTC.

V and J are TRBV5-1 and TRBJ2-1; 9 positions agree with TRBD2. There are 15 residues in the CDR3. Germline-derived CDR1 and CDR2 are SGHRS and YFSETQ. The J segment lost 10 bases and the V segment lost 4 bases, leaving 12 bases of the junction unmatched. In DNA, the CDR3 is TGCGCCAGCAGCACGGGACTAGCCGGGGATTACGAGCAGTTCTTC. It encodes CASSTGLAGDYEQFF.

The chain couples TRBV9 to TRBJ2-7, with D maybe TRBD1 (5 bases). Trimming removed 3 bases from V and 0 bases from J, with 13 bases in between. This CDR3 region has 15 residues. Germline CDR1 SGDLS, CDR2 YYNGEE. CDR3 region: CASSAGLDSSYEQYF. The CDR3 DNA sequence: TGTGCCAGCAGCGCGGGTCTCGACAGCTCCTACGAGCAGTACTTC. Full variable domain (rest looked up from reference TRBV9 and TRBJ2-7): DSGVTQTPKHLITATGQRVTLRCSPRSGDLSVYWYQQSLDQGLQFLIQYYNGEERAKGNILERFSAQQFPDLHSELNLSSLELGDSALYFCASSAGLDSSYEQYFGPGTRLTVT.

To note about this clone: Compared with germline, one end of the junction differs, possibly owing to a read error. V is TRBV2 and J is TRBJ2-3; a possible D gene is TRBD2 (6 bases). CDR1 SNHLY and CDR2 FYNNEI come from the germline V gene. The CDR3 sequence is 12 residues long. For the CDR3, the DNA is TGTGCCAGCAGTACTAGCAGAGATACGCAGTATTTT. It yields the protein CASSTSRDTQYF.

V is TRBV19 and J is TRBJ2-5, with 8 bases that match TRBD1. The germline V gene has CDR1 LNHDA and CDR2 SQIVND (reference sequence). The CDR3 sequence is 14 residues long. J was trimmed by 6 bases and V by 4 bases; bases with no gene match: 7. The CDR3 DNA sequence: TGTGCCAGTAGTACCCTCAGGGGGCTGAAGACCCAGTACTTC. Translating it yields CASSTLRGLKTQYF.

The rearrangement links TRBV5-1 to TRBJ2-7, with D possibly TRBD2 on 6 matching bases. The CDR3 is made up of 12 amino acids. The V end lost 4 bases, the J end lost 1 base, and 6 bases lay between the germline ends. Per the germline V gene, CDR1 is SGHRS and CDR2 is YFSETQ. Here the CDR3 DNA reads TGCGCCAGCAGCGGGACTTCCTACGAGCAGTACTTC. Translation: CASSGTSYEQYF.

CDR3 loop: CASSFRQQETQYF. The CDR3 nucleotides are TGCGCCAGCAGCTTCCGACAGCAAGAGACCCAGTACTTC. J is TRBJ2-5 and V is TRBV5-1; a possible D gene is TRBD1 (5 bases). CDR1 is SGHRS and CDR2 is YFSETQ in the germline V gene. CDR3 length: 13 residues. Trimming stripped 2 bases from V and 2 bases from J, with 7 bases between.